The 19 T cell receptor beta chains in this list originate from one sample, sequenced in a study of shared clonotypes between healthy human individuals (dated by TCRdb to about 2020). The method behind the library was the immunoSEQ multiplex PCR assay. TCRdb re-hosts the immuneACCESS table, in-frame sequences only. Its copies lack some clones; in the studies checked, an unresolved V gene accounts for under half of them, and the cause for the rest is not known. The sample table contains roughly 450,000 clones; only one count was recorded for 79% of them. Of the sample, 13% is held by the ten largest clones. Sample: PBMCs. The source of these receptors is a woman in her 40s in good health. Some clones in this sample may be carry-over from other donors' samples.

V gene TRBV19 combines with J gene TRBJ2-1; tentatively, D is TRBD2 (6 bases). Germline-derived CDR1 and CDR2 are LNHDA and SQIVND (reference sequence). V was trimmed by 7 bases and J by 2 bases, leaving 15 bases between them. This CDR3 is built from 15 residues. The CDR3 DNA reads as TGTGCCAGTACCACAGTAGCGGACACCTACAATGAGCAGTTCTTC. This gives the protein CASTTVADTYNEQFF.

J is TRBJ1-4 and V is TRBV7-9, with D uncertain. Looked up from germline, CDR1 is SEHNR and CDR2 is FQNEAQ (reference sequence). CDR3 size: 17 residues. V was clipped by 1 base and J by 5 bases, with 17 bases between them. The CDR3 spells CASSLVGSAAVNEKLFF. The DNA of the CDR3 is TGTGCCAGCAGCTTAGTAGGCTCGGCAGCTGTAAATGAAAAACTGTTTTTT.

The genes are TRBV15 and TRBJ2-3; TRBD1 or TRBD2 may be the D gene (5 bases each). The CDR3 covers 16 residues. CDR1 and CDR2 (germline): LNHNV, YYDKDF (reference sequence). The V gene lost 3 bases and the J gene lost 2 bases, with 15 bases spanning the gap. CDR3 amino acids: CATSRLRDRYTDTQYF. CDR3 nucleotides: TGTGCCACCAGCAGGCTCCGGGACCGATACACAGATACGCAGTATTTT.

CDR3 nucleotide sequence: TGTGCCAGCAGTTACATCGGAAGGAGCTACGAGCAGTACTTC. Amino acids: CASSYIGRSYEQYF. V gene TRBV6-6 combines with J gene TRBJ2-7; D ambiguous. V lost 2 bases and J 3 bases, leaving 11 bases between the germline ends. Germline V gives CDR1 MNHNY, CDR2 SVGAGI (reference sequence). The CDR3 sequence is 14 residues long.

V gene TRBV5-1 combines with J gene TRBJ2-3; D is unresolved. The CDR3 is 14 amino acids. Trimming took off 1 base at V and 0 bases at J, with 6 bases between the two ends. Germline values: CDR1 SGHRS, CDR2 YFSETQ. The CDR3 here is CASSLTVSTDTQYF. DNA for the CDR3: TGCGCCAGCAGCTTGACGGTTAGCACAGATACGCAGTATTTT.

The chain has TRBV29-1 and TRBJ2-7; D is uncertain. The CDR3 has 11 amino acids. The ends were cut back, 6 bases at V and 3 bases at J, with 9 bases in the middle. CDR1 is SQVTM, CDR2 ANQGSEA, per germline. CDR3: CSVRNNYEQYF. CDR3 sequence (DNA): TGCAGCGTAAGAAACAACTACGAGCAGTACTTC.

This clone showed up just a few times. The chain joins TRBV7-9 to TRBJ2-1, with 10 bases aligning to TRBD2. Germline V gene sequence: CDR1 SEHNR, CDR2 FQNEAQ (reference sequence). This CDR3 region has 15 residues. V lost 3 bases and J lost 3; bases outside the gene matches: 2. The CDR3 nucleotides read TGTGCCAGCAGCTTTCCTAGCGGGGGCTACAATGAGCAGTTCTTC. Its translation: CASSFPSGGYNEQFF.

A few counts support this clone. Here the CDR3 DNA reads TGTGCCACCAGCAGAGATTTAGGGGGGTCCGTTAATCAGCCCCAGCATTTT. This codes for CATSRDLGGSVNQPQHF. The chain uses TRBV15 and TRBJ1-5; possible D gene TRBD1, 6 bases. There are 17 residues in the CDR3. V gave up 0 bases and J gave up 4 bases, with 16 bases separating them. Germline-derived CDR1 and CDR2 are LNHNV and YYDKDF (reference sequence). Based on the CDR3 plus reference TRBV15 and TRBJ1-5, the full variable domain is DAMVIQNPRYQVTQFGKPVTLSCSQTLNHNVMYWYQQKSSQAPKLLFHYYDKDFNNEADTPDNFQSRRPNTSFCFLDIRSPGLGDTAMYLCATSRDLGGSVNQPQHFGDGTRLSIL.

This sequence joins TRBV6-5 and TRBJ2-5; D is possibly TRBD2 (5 bases). Germline lookup yields CDR1 MNHEY and CDR2 SVGAGI. The CDR3 extends over 15 amino acids. V lost 0 bases, J lost 5 bases, and 13 bases lay in between. The CDR3 region is CASSYSGVARETQYF. The DNA for the CDR3 is TGTGCCAGCAGTTACTCCGGGGTAGCCAGGGAGACCCAGTACTTC.

V and J are TRBV11-3 and TRBJ2-6; no reliable D call. Per germline, CDR1 SGHNT and CDR2 YENEEA. Trimming removed 4 bases at V and 0 bases at J, with 7 bases between. This CDR3 is built from 15 residues. The CDR3 here is CASSWADSGANVLTF. The CDR3 DNA is TGTGCCAGCAGCTGGGCCGACTCTGGGGCCAACGTCCTGACTTTC.

This sequence joins TRBV2 and TRBJ2-5; the match to TRBD1 covers 7 bases. The J call may be mistaken, given a closer DNA end match to TRBJ2-7. CDR1 and CDR2 from the germline V gene are SNHLY and FYNNEI. This CDR3 region has 15 residues. The DNA of the CDR3 is TGTGCCAGCAGCAGGGATTCGACAGGGATTTACGAGCAGTACTTC. Protein product: CASSRDSTGIYEQYF.

V usage is TRBV28 and J usage is TRBJ2-1; TRBD2 aligns across 11 bases. The CDR3 loop spans 15 amino acids. Per germline, CDR1 MDHEN and CDR2 SYDVKM. V lost 7 bases and J lost 5; bases outside the gene matches: 7. The CDR3 nucleotides read TGTGCCAGCAATCTAGCGGGAGGAGCCGACAATGAGCAGTTCTTC. It is translated as CASNLAGGADNEQFF.

This chain links TRBV7-8 with TRBJ2-7; a possible D gene is TRBD1 (6 bases). Trimming left V 6 bases short and J 3 bases short, with 9 bases between. This CDR3 comprises 12 residues. Germline CDR1 is SGHVS and CDR2 is FQNEAQ. The DNA of the CDR3 is TGTGCCAGCAGGGGGGACAACTACGAGCAGTACTTC. Its translation is CASRGDNYEQYF. The variable domain in full, with the rest retrieved from reference TRBV7-8 and TRBJ2-7, is GAGVSQSPRYKVAKRGQDVALRCDPISGHVSLFWYQQALGQGPEFLTYFQNEAQLDKSGLPSDRFFAERPEGSVSTLKIQRTQQEDSAVYLCASRGDNYEQYFGPGTRLTVT.

This clone showed up many times. V gene TRBV10-2 combines with J gene TRBJ1-5; D is perhaps TRBD1 (6 bases). Germline loops: CDR1 WSHSY, CDR2 SAAADI. Trimming shortened V by 2 bases and J by 2 bases, and 10 bases separated the two germline ends. The CDR3 covers 15 residues. In DNA form, the CDR3 reads TGCGCCAGCAGTGAGGACAGGACCCGCAATCAGCCCCAGCATTTT. Amino acid sequence: CASSEDRTRNQPQHF.

V usage is TRBV6-1 and J usage is TRBJ2-2; 14 bases fit TRBD2. V lost 3 bases and J lost 10; bases outside the gene matches: 7. Germline CDR1 is MNHNS and CDR2 is SASEGT. The CDR3 spans 16 residues. The DNA for the CDR3 is TGTGCCAGCAGTGACAAGGGACTAGCGGGAGTCGAGGAGCTGTTTTTT. The encoded protein is CASSDKGLAGVEELFF.

V is TRBV9 and J is TRBJ2-5; D is perhaps TRBD2 (5 bases). The CDR3 spans 14 residues. The V gene's germline CDR1 is SGDLS and CDR2 YYNGEE. The V gene lost 0 bases and the J gene lost 5 bases, with 11 bases spanning the gap. The CDR3 sequence: CASSVEVASETQYF. As DNA, the CDR3 is TGTGCCAGCAGCGTAGAGGTAGCGAGTGAGACCCAGTACTTC.

The chain recombines TRBV5-1 with TRBJ1-4, with no clear D. The CDR3 totals 14 residues. V lost 4 bases, J lost 7 bases, and 14 bases lay in between. Germline V CDR1 and CDR2: SGHRS, YFSETQ. CDR3 coding DNA: TGCGCCAGCAGCCCAGGTGGAAGGACTGAAAAACTGTTTTTT. Residues: CASSPGGRTEKLFF.

CDR3 coding DNA: TGTGCCAGCAGCAAATCGCGGACTAGCGGGAGAGTAGATACGCAGTATTTT. Translating it yields CASSKSRTSGRVDTQYF. The V gene is TRBV21-1, the J gene TRBJ2-3; no DNA check was done on the table's D call, TRBD2. TRBV21-1 is flagged as a pseudogene. The CDR3 length is 17 residues.

The genes are TRBV6-1 and TRBJ2-7; D is uncertain. CDR1 is MNHNS, CDR2 SASEGT, per germline. The CDR3 is 14 residues long. Trimming took off 4 bases at V and 0 bases at J, with 10 bases between the two ends. The CDR3 sequence: CASSGGLNSYEQYF. DNA of the CDR3: TGTGCCAGCAGTGGTGGCCTCAACTCCTACGAGCAGTACTTC.